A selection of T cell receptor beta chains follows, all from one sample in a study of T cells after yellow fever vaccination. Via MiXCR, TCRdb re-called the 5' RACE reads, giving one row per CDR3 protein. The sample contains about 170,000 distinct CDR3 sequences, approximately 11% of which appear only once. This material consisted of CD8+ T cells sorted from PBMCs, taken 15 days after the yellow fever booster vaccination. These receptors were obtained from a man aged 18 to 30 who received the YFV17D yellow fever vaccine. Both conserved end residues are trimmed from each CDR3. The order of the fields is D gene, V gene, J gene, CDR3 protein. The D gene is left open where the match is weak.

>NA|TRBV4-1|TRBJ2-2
ASSQDQEGDTGELF
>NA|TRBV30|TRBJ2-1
AWSTDGFSYNEQF
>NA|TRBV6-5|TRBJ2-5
ASSWGAGTQY
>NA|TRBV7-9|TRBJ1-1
ASSPDKGMSTEAF
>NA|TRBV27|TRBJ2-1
ASSMGGHNEQF
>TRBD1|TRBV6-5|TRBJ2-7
ASSRDRGYEQY
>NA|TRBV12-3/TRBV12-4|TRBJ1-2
ASSWGPTGGYT
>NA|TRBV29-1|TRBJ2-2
SVEQASNTGELF
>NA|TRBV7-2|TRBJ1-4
ASSAGTATNEKLF
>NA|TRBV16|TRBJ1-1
ASSPNRVYTEAF
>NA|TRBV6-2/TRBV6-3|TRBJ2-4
ASSLTEAKNIQY
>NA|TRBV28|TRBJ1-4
ASSLGSEKLF
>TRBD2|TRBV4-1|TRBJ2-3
ASSPRLAGGLSTDTQY
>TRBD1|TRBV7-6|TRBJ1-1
ASSQAGGNTEAF
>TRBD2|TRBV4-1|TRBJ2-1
ASSQVGLAGVGEQF
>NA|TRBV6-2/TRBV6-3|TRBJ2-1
ASSYGQHGEQF
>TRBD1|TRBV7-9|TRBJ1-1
ASNTPRPGGLAEAF
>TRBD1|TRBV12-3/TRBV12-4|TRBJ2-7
ASSGTGGRSTYEQY
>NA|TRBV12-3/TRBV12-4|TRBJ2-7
ASSPTGAAYEQY
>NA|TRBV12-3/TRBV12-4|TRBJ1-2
ATGDWDPYGHT
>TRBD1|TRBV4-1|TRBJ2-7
ASGQGGVGEQY
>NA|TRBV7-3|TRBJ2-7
ASSLTGDEQY
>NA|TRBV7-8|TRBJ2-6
ASSAQAEAGANVLT
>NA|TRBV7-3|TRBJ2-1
ASSPYSGFNEQF
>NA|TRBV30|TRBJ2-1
AWSGVWGHNEQF
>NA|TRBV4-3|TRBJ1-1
ASSQSDRFGTEAF
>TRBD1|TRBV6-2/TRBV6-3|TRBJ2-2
ATLDREVFNGELF
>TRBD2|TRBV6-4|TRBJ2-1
ASSEDVAGSSEQF
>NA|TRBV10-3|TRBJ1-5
AISGAGDSNQPQH
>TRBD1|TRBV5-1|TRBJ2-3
ASRPDRGDTQY
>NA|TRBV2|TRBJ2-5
ASSGVETQY
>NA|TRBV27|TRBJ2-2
ASSKRGSGELF
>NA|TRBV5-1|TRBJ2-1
ASGIAGGVGNEQF
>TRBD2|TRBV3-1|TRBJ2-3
ASSQERSGGPYTDTQY
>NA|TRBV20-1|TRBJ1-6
SARGHRENSPLH
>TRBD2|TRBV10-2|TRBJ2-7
ASGTGLAGYYEQY
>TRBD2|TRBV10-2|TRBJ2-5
ASAGLAEETQY
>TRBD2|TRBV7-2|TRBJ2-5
ASSPGLVPYQETQY
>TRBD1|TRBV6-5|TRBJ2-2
ASGTDYTGELF
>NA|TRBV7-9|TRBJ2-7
ASSPGVGTYEQY
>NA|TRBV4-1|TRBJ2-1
ASSQVIILGDEQF
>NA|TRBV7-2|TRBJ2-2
ASSFIGNTGELF
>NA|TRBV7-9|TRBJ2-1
ASSTRQGANEQF
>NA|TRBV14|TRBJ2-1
ASSHVQGGTLYNEQF
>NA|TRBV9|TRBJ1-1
ASSVDGTNTEAF
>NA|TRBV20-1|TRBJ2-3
SARGYNTDTQY
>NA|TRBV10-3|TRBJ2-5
AISDGGQETQY
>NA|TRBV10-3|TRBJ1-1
AISEPTLGEATNTEAF
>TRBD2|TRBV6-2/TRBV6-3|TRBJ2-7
ASSPREGGDEQY
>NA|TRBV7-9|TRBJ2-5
ASSRSETQY
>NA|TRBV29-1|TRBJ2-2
SAPGPNTGELF
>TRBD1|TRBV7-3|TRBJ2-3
ASSPTSRTGVADTQY
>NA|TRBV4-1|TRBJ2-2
ASSQTGELF